This T cell receptor (beta chain) appears in the sequencing data of a study of post-analysis software for immune sequencing data. Study-wide results and caveats: Five or six TRBV segments, including TRBV5-6, TRBV5-1 and TRBV20-1, were more frequent in patients than controls. Those with multiple sclerosis, the patient group, showed significantly lower normalized Chao1 diversity than controls.

Germline loops: CDR1 MNHEY, CDR2 SVGEGT. The ends were cut back, 6 bases at V and 4 bases at J, with 15 bases in the middle. The CDR3 sequence is 14 residues long. Every TCR beta cDNA library bore unique molecular identifiers. Each CDR3 protein gets one entry after TCRdb re-called the PCR reads with MiXCR. The sample contains 400,000 to 500,000 distinct CDR3 sequences, over 30% of which appear only once. With regard to this clonotype: No antigen is known for it.

The rearrangement uses TRBV6-2 or TRBV6-3 and TRBJ1-1; the D gene is possibly TRBD1 (6 bases). Source material: blood. The TCR comes from a girl aged 2-15 years with multiple sclerosis. The CDR3, as DNA: TGTGCCAGCAGGTACGGTTGGGGGGCCACTGAAGCTTTCTTT. Its translation: CASRYGWGATEAFF.